This entry lists 9 T cell receptor beta chains sequenced from one sample in a study of T-cell memory formation after mild COVID-19. A single record per CDR3 protein comes from TCRdb applying MiXCR to the 5' RACE reads. Among 200,000 to 250,000 distinct CDR3 sequences listed, over 9% were seen once. Material for sequencing was PBMCs or a T cell subset sorted from them (not recorded which). The receptors originated from a man between 18 and 29 years old who had mild COVID-19 (a few samples of this study predate the infection). Cell type and time point are not known.

The CDR3 sequence is CASGSGTGGNTEAFF. The CDR3 DNA is TGTGCCAGCGGGTCTGGGACAGGGGGCAACACTGAAGCTTTCTTT. The chain carries TRBV7-9 and TRBJ1-1, with 12 bases aligning to TRBD1. Germline CDR1 and CDR2: SEHNR and FQNEAQ (reference sequence). V trimming: 8 bases; J trimming: 2 bases; junction bases outside the gene matches: 6. This CDR3 is built from 15 residues.

V gene TRBV5-1 combines with J gene TRBJ2-5, with D maybe TRBD1 (5 bases). This CDR3 is 14 amino acids long. Trimming cost V 3 bases and J 2 bases, with 11 bases left between them. CDR1 and CDR2 from the germline V gene are SGHRS and YFSETQ. CDR3 loop: CASSSVGEQETQYF. In nucleotides, the CDR3 is TGCGCCAGCAGCTCGGTAGGGGAACAAGAGACCCAGTACTTC.

The V call is TRBV11-2, the J call TRBJ1-5; tentatively, D is TRBD1 (6 bases). The V gene's germline CDR1 is SGHAT and CDR2 FQNNGV. The CDR3 has 14 residues. V was shortened by 2 bases and J by 7 bases, with 12 bases between the two germline ends. The DNA of the CDR3 is TGTGCCAGCAGCTTATCCACCCAGGGGCAGCCCCAGCATTTT. Its protein is CASSLSTQGQPQHF.

Only a few counts were recorded for this clonotype. The J gene is TRBJ1-2, the V gene TRBV6-5; TRBD1 agrees at 8 bases. The V and J ends lost 6 bases and 7 bases, in that order; junction bases with no gene match: 7. Germline values: CDR1 MNHEY, CDR2 SVGAGI. This CDR3 is built from 13 residues. CDR3 in DNA: TGTGCCAGCAGGTCAACAGGGGGTGGTGGCTACACCTTC. Protein: CASRSTGGGGYTF.

This clonotype was seen at least ten times. The chain joins TRBV24-1 to TRBJ1-5; D remains ambiguous. Trimming removed 5 bases from V and 7 bases from J, with 11 bases in between. Germline assignment: CDR1 KGHDR and CDR2 SFDVKD. There are 13 residues in the CDR3. The CDR3 region is CATSGSGEQPQHF. CDR3 coding DNA: TGTGCCACCAGTGGTAGCGGGGAACAGCCCCAGCATTTT.

This clonotype has a handful of counts. The CDR3, as DNA: TGTGCCAGTAGTTCGCGGACAGGGGGCTTAAGAACCGGGGAGCTGTTTTTT. Protein product: CASSSRTGGLRTGELFF. The chain employs TRBV19 and TRBJ2-2; 11 bases are a match to TRBD1. Trimming at V came to 5 bases and at J to 5 bases, leaving 10 bases not matched to a gene. CDR1 and CDR2 (germline): LNHDA, SQIVND (reference sequence). This CDR3 region has 17 residues.

The chain has TRBV9 and TRBJ2-5; TRBD2 matches 10 bases. In germline, CDR1 is SGDLS, CDR2 YYNGEE. This CDR3 comprises 16 residues. With 0 bases clipped from V and 6 bases from J, the junction kept 8 bases outside the gene matches. The CDR3: CASSVGLAGELKTQYF. The CDR3 bases are TGTGCCAGCAGCGTAGGGCTAGCGGGGGAGTTGAAGACCCAGTACTTC.

This chain joins TRBV5-6 and TRBJ2-7; possibly TRBD2 for D (6 bases). The germline gives CDR1 SGHDT, CDR2 YYEEEE. V was trimmed by 7 bases and J by 0 bases, leaving 14 bases between them. This CDR3 is built from 14 residues. The CDR3 coding sequence is TGTGCCAGCTGCGTTGGGGGGAGCTCCTACGAGCAGTACGTC. Encoded protein: CASCVGGSSYEQYV.

Only a few counts were recorded for this clonotype. V gene TRBV3-1 combines with J gene TRBJ2-5, with D unresolved. The germline gives CDR1 LGHDT, CDR2 YNNKEL (reference sequence). V was trimmed by 4 bases and J by 3 bases, leaving 6 bases between them. The CDR3 is made up of 12 amino acids. CDR3 in DNA: TGTGCCAGCAGCCCAAGGGAAGAGACCCAGTACTTC. Its translation is CASSPREETQYF.